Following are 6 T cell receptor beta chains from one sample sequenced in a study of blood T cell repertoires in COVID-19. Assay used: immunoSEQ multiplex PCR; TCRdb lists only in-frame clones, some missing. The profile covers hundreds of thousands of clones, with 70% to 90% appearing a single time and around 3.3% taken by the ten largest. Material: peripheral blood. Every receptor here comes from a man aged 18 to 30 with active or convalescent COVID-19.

The CDR3 DNA follows: TGTGCCAGCAGTGAAGCTCCTGGGGCGGATCAGCCCCAGCATTTT. Encoded protein: CASSEAPGADQPQHF. The chain employs TRBV2 and TRBJ1-5, with a tentative D call TRBD1 (5 bases). CDR1 is SNHLY and CDR2 is FYNNEI in the germline V gene. The V end lost 0 bases, the J end lost 5 bases, and 11 bases lay between the germline ends. The CDR3 sequence is 15 residues long.

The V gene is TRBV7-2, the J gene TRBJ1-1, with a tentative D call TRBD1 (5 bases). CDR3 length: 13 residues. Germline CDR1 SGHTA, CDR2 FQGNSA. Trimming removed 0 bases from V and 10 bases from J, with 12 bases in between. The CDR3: CASSLAGPEGAFF. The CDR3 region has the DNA TGTGCCAGCAGCTTAGCGGGGCCGGAGGGAGCTTTCTTT.

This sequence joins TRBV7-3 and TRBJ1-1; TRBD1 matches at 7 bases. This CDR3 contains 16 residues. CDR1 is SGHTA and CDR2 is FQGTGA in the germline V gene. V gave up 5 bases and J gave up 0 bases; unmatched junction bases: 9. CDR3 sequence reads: CASSPSGQPMNTEAFF. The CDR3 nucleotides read TGTGCCAGCAGCCCATCGGGACAGCCGATGAACACTGAAGCTTTCTTT.

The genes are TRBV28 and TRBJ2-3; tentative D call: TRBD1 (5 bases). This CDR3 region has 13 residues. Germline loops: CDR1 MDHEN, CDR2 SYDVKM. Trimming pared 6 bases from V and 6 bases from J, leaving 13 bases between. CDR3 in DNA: TGTGCCAGCAGCCCGTTAAAGGGGGATACGCAGTATTTT. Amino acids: CASSPLKGDTQYF.

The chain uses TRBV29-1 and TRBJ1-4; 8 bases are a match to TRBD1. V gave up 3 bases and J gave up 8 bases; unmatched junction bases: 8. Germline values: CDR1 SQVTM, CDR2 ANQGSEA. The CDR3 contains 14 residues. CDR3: CSVEPQGAGEKLFF. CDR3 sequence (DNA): TGCAGCGTTGAGCCTCAGGGGGCAGGAGAAAAACTGTTTTTT.

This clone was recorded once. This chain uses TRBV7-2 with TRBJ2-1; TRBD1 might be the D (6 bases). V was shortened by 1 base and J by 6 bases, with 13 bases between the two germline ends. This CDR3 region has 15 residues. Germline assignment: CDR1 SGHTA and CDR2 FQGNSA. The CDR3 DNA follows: TGTGCCAGCAGCTTAGTTGGTCAGGGGCGCAATGAGCAGTTCTTC. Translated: CASSLVGQGRNEQFF.